The 15 T cell receptor beta chains below all came from one sample that was sequenced in a study of T cells in Graves' hyperthyroidism and ophthalmopathy. RNA transcripts gave rise to amplified TCR beta CDR3 regions. TCR CDR3 regions were first amplified by RT-PCR with HTBI primers. TCRdb fed the multiplex PCR reads into MiXCR, producing one record per CDR3 protein. The data show 45,000 or so distinct CDR3 sequences, more than 40% seen once. Sequenced: peripheral blood or thyroid tissue (not recorded which). The source of these receptors is a woman aged 50 to 60 with Graves' hyperthyroidism.

The rearrangement links TRBV19 to TRBJ2-1, with TRBD2 identical over 9 bases. The V and J ends lost 7 bases and 5 bases, in that order; junction bases with no gene match: 3. Per germline, CDR1 LNHDA and CDR2 SQIVND (reference sequence). The CDR3 runs 13 residues. CDR3 nucleotides: TGTGCCAGTAAGAGACTAGCGGACAATGAGCAGTTCTTC. This gives the protein CASKRLADNEQFF. Together with reference TRBV19 and TRBJ2-1, the CDR3 gives the full variable domain: DGGITQSPKYLFRKEGQNVTLSCEQNLNHDAMYWYRQDPGQGLRLIYYSQIVNDFQKGDIAEGYSVSREKKESFPLTVTSAQKNPTAFYLCASKRLADNEQFFGPGTRLTVL.

This clonotype occurred a few times. The chain employs TRBV7-8 and TRBJ2-5; D remains ambiguous. The CDR3 spans 15 residues. Germline assignment: CDR1 SGHVS and CDR2 FQNEAQ. V was shortened by 0 bases and J by 1 base, with 9 bases between the two germline ends. The CDR3 region is CASSLAGGSQETQYF. The DNA of the CDR3 is TGTGCCAGCAGCTTAGCGGGCGGCTCCCAAGAGACCCAGTACTTC.

The chain is built from TRBV2 and TRBJ1-2, with 12 bases identical to TRBD1. Germline loops: CDR1 SNHLY, CDR2 FYNNEI. The CDR3 extends over 16 amino acids. V lost 7 bases, J lost 5 bases, and 11 bases stayed unmatched. Here the CDR3 reads CASILVPGQGAYGYTF. Here the CDR3 DNA reads TGTGCCAGCATTCTAGTCCCGGGACAGGGGGCGTATGGCTACACCTTC.

The chain has TRBV2 and TRBJ1-4; D remains ambiguous. From germline, CDR1 is SNHLY and CDR2 FYNNEI. This CDR3 region has 13 residues. V lost 0 bases to trimming and J lost 7 bases, with 6 bases between them. CDR3 DNA sequence: TGTGCCAGCAGTGAAGCGGGCAGTGAAAAACTGTTTTTT. It codes for CASSEAGSEKLFF.

The chain has TRBV7-9 and TRBJ1-6, with 10 bases fitting TRBD1. The CDR3 extends over 16 amino acids. Germline V gives CDR1 SEHNR, CDR2 FQNEAQ (reference sequence). V shed 1 base, J shed 10 bases, and the junction held 7 bases outside the gene matches. The CDR3 reads CASSLGDRGLESPLHF. DNA for the CDR3: TGTGCCAGCAGCTTAGGGGACAGGGGTCTCGAGTCACCCCTCCACTTT. The variable domain in full, completed from reference TRBV7-9 and TRBJ1-6, reads DTGVSQNPRHKITKRGQNVTFRCDPISEHNRLYWYRQTLGQGPEFLTYFQNEAQLEKSRLLSDRFSAERPKGSFSTLEIQRTEQGDSAMYLCASSLGDRGLESPLHFGNGTRLTVT.

The chain joins TRBV25-1 to TRBJ1-2; TRBD1 matches at 7 bases. The CDR3 covers 13 residues. The germline CDR1 and CDR2 sequences are MGHDK and SYGVNS. V shed 1 base and J 5 bases; nucleotides not matched to a gene: 1. DNA for the CDR3: TGTGCCAGCAGTGAATCAGGGGGGTATGGCTACACCTTC. It specifies CASSESGGYGYTF.

In its sample, this clonotype was seen many times. The J gene is TRBJ1-5, the V gene TRBV2; TRBD1 agrees at 7 bases. The CDR3 extends over 14 amino acids. Germline V CDR1 and CDR2: SNHLY, FYNNEI. V lost 6 bases to trimming and J lost 5 bases; unmatched junction nucleotides: 7. The CDR3 here is CASRAGTDYQPQHF. CDR3 in DNA: TGTGCCAGCAGGGCCGGGACAGATTATCAGCCCCAGCATTTT.

At least ten counts were recorded for this clonotype. The chain combines TRBV2 with TRBJ1-1; the D is unclear. There are 17 residues in the CDR3. Trimming removed 0 bases from V and 5 bases from J, with 19 bases in between. Germline lookup yields CDR1 SNHLY and CDR2 FYNNEI. The CDR3 here is CASSEAPAGRLRTEAFF. The DNA of the CDR3 is TGTGCCAGCAGTGAAGCGCCGGCAGGTCGGTTAAGGACTGAAGCTTTCTTT. The entire variable domain, with the rest obtained from reference TRBV2 and TRBJ1-1, is as follows: EPEVTQTPSHQVTQMGQEVILRCVPISNHLYFYWYRQILGQKVEFLVSFYNNEISEKSEIFDDQFSVERPDGSNFTLKIRSTKLEDSAMYFCASSEAPAGRLRTEAFFGQGTRLTVV.

This clonotype was picked up one time. The chain recombines TRBV2 with TRBJ2-7, with 16 bases lining up with TRBD2. J gave up 5 bases and V 8 bases, and 6 bases lay outside the gene matches. The CDR3 consists of 15 residues. Germline lookup yields CDR1 SNHLY and CDR2 FYNNEI. CDR3 DNA sequence: TGTGCCAGCCGGGGACTAGCGGGAGGGCACCACGAGCAGTACTTC. Translating gives CASRGLAGGHHEQYF.

This CDR3 reads CASRQGTGSRQPQHF. CDR3 in DNA: TGCGCCAGCAGACAGGGGACAGGGTCGAGGCAGCCCCAGCATTTT. V gene TRBV10-2 combines with J gene TRBJ1-5; 9 nucleotides agree with TRBD1. Germline V lookup: CDR1 WSHSY, CDR2 SAAADI. Trimming at V came to 6 bases and at J to 7 bases, leaving 10 bases not matched to a gene. The CDR3 loop spans 15 amino acids.

The rearrangement joins TRBV28 to TRBJ1-1; the match to TRBD1 covers 7 bases. Unmatched junction bases numbered 14, after V lost 5 bases and J lost 5 bases. Germline assignment: CDR1 MDHEN and CDR2 SYDVKM. CDR3 size: 16 residues. The CDR3: CASSTLGEGARTEAFF. For the CDR3, the DNA is TGTGCCAGCAGTACCCTCGGAGAGGGGGCGCGGACTGAAGCTTTCTTT. The full variable domain, its missing parts supplied by reference TRBV28 and TRBJ1-1, is DVKVTQSSRYLVKRTGEKVFLECVQDMDHENMFWYRQDPGLGLRLIYFSYDVKMKEKGDIPEGYSVSREKKERFSLILESASTNQTSMYLCASSTLGEGARTEAFFGQGTRLTVV.

The chain employs TRBV7-8 and TRBJ1-2; 10 positions agree with TRBD1. The CDR3 runs 14 residues. Germline V gene lookup returns CDR1 SGHVS and CDR2 FQNEAQ. The V gene end was trimmed by 5 bases and the J gene end by 4 bases; junction bases not matched to a gene: 4. The CDR3 protein is CASSIGQGGYGYTF. The CDR3 DNA is TGTGCCAGCAGCATCGGACAGGGGGGCTATGGCTACACCTTC.

The rearrangement links TRBV2 to TRBJ2-6; 7 bases are a match to TRBD1. Unmatched junction bases numbered 6, after V lost 6 bases and J lost 13 bases. CDR3 length: 12 residues. Germline lookup yields CDR1 SNHLY and CDR2 FYNNEI. The DNA for the CDR3 is TGTGCCAGCAGGGCCGGGACAGAGGTCCTGACTTTC. The encoded protein is CASRAGTEVLTF.

The chain recombines TRBV5-1 with TRBJ1-2, with 10 bases matching TRBD1. CDR3 length: 13 amino acids. Trimming cost V 4 bases and J 7 bases; bases outside gene matches: 4. Germline V gene lookup returns CDR1 SGHRS and CDR2 YFSETQ. CDR3 sequence (DNA): TGCGCCAGCAGCGGGACAGGGGCTGCTGGCTACACCTTC. Encoded protein: CASSGTGAAGYTF.

The gene calls are TRBV20-1 and TRBJ2-7, with 16 nucleotides matching TRBD2. J was trimmed by 4 bases and V by 4 bases; bases with no gene match: 10. This CDR3 spans 17 amino acids. Germline CDR1 DFQATT, CDR2 SNEGSKA (reference sequence). CDR3 sequence reads: CSAIAGTSGRAVYEQYF. CDR3 sequence (DNA): TGCAGTGCTATTGCCGGGACTAGCGGGAGGGCCGTATACGAGCAGTACTTC.